The clone carrying this T cell receptor (beta chain) has a count of ten or more. Its specificity is not known. The entire patient cohort was treatment-naive prior to thyroid surgery. The sample is drawn from a study of metastatic and nonmetastatic thyroid tumors. At the level of the study: A comparison of repertoires was made across blood and tumor or nodule tissue from malignant and benign thyroid patients.

Study results and limitations: Benign nodules reportedly had significantly lower TCR beta diversity than malignant thyroid tumors in blood and tumor.

The CDR3 runs to 13 residues. Germline V gives CDR1 DFQATT, CDR2 SNEGSKA (reference sequence). The J segment lost 7 bases and the V segment lost 6 bases, leaving 7 bases of the junction unmatched. TCRdb redid the clone calls on the PCR reads using MiXCR. The sample consists of 25,000 or so clones, around 15% of them appearing once. The chain recombines TRBV20-1 with TRBJ1-4; 8 bases map to TRBD1. The specimen was blood. This clonotype was obtained from a male donor with papillary thyroid cancer or a benign thyroid nodule (not recorded which). Some clones in this sample may be carry-over from other donors' samples. The DNA of the CDR3 is TGCAGTGCCCTCGGACAGGGCGTTGAAAAACTGTTTTTT. Its translation is CSALGQGVEKLFF.